The clone carrying this TCR beta chain was observed a few times. This sample is part of a study of T cells after yellow fever vaccination. TCRdb passed the 5' RACE reads through MiXCR, listing each CDR3 protein once. This repertoire shows 450,000 to 550,000 distinct CDR3 sequences, 21% found once; its top ten account for about 16%. The sample in question was PBMCs, obtained more than 20 days after the first yellow fever vaccination. The sequence derives from a man younger than 30 who received the YFV17D yellow fever vaccine.

DNA of the CDR3: TGTGCCAGCAGCCGCTTAGCTAGGGAGGTCAAAAACATTCAGTACTTC. Residues: CASSRLAREVKNIQYF. The chain employs TRBV7-2 and TRBJ2-4; possible D gene TRBD2, 6 bases. Per germline, CDR1 SGHTA and CDR2 FQGNSA. The CDR3 is 16 amino acids. The V and J ends lost 5 bases and 3 bases respectively, with 17 bases between them.